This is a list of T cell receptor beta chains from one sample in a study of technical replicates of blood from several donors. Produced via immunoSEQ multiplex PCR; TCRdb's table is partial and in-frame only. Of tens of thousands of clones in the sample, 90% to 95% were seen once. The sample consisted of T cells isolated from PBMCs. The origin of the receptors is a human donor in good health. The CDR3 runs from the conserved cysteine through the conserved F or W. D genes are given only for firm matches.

CASSIGAGALGEQYF,TRBD2,TRBV19,TRBJ2-7
CASSDKFVDRPQAFF,TRBD1,TRBV10-1,TRBJ1-1
CASSFGGDTEAFF,.,TRBV11-3,TRBJ1-1
CATSTDREGTEAFF,TRBD1,TRBV15,TRBJ1-1
CASRRTGVNYGYTF,TRBD1,TRBV19,TRBJ1-2
CASSWGLGRYEQYF,TRBD2,TRBV27,TRBJ2-7
CASSNPGGLNTEAFF,.,TRBV6-5,TRBJ1-1
CASSEIRGPNYGYTF,TRBD1,TRBV2,TRBJ1-2
CASSEDSYGYTF,.,TRBV2,TRBJ1-2
CASSSAGSSYEQYF,.,TRBV5-4,TRBJ2-7
CASSLAGTGNEQFF,TRBD1,TRBV7-6,TRBJ2-1
CASSIRGSGTEAFF,.,TRBV19,TRBJ1-1
CASSQPGRGENTIYF,.,TRBV4-1,TRBJ1-3
CASSHFSANSNQPQHF,.,TRBV4-1,TRBJ1-5
CSVDRDRGKGGNTIYF,TRBD1,TRBV29-1,TRBJ1-3
CASSSGTENTGELFF,TRBD1,TRBV28,TRBJ2-2
CASSLVSIDGEDTEAFF,.,TRBV11-3,TRBJ1-1
CATQDRVGSEQYF,TRBD1,TRBV19,TRBJ2-7
CASSPSFSDGYTF,.,TRBV7-9,TRBJ1-2
CASSQARGQPQHF,.,TRBV4-3,TRBJ1-5
CASSLVQGAYNEQFF,TRBD1,TRBV11-2,TRBJ2-1
CASSQLEDTQYF,.,TRBV4-1,TRBJ2-3
CASSYRREATDTQYF,TRBD2,TRBV27,TRBJ2-3
CASSLRGTEAFF,.,TRBV5-1,TRBJ1-1
CASSSWSLYGYTF,.,TRBV28,TRBJ1-2
CASSESYYSYEQYF,.,TRBV5-1,TRBJ2-7
CSARHPSREGYTF,.,TRBV29-1,TRBJ1-2
CSVEDVDGTGSYEQYF,TRBD1,TRBV29-1,TRBJ2-7
CASSLRQNTIYF,.,TRBV11-3,TRBJ1-3
CASSFAGGNNEQFF,TRBD2,TRBV5-4,TRBJ2-1
CASSYYGYNEQFF,.,TRBV6-5,TRBJ2-1
CASSRSIGAGEQYF,.,TRBV14,TRBJ2-7
CASSAVQVGLRTDTQYF,.,TRBV9,TRBJ2-3
CASSLTGGNTEAFF,TRBD1,TRBV7-3,TRBJ1-1
CSGRGWGVGANEKLFF,.,TRBV29-1,TRBJ1-4
CASSLGQGTTEAFF,TRBD1,TRBV27,TRBJ1-1
CASSLGQPSKEKLFF,TRBD1,TRBV11-2,TRBJ1-4
CASSLRLEGEQFF,.,TRBV2,TRBJ2-1
CASSPPRTAPGNTIYF,.,TRBV18,TRBJ1-3
CASRSKFHTVNGYTF,.,TRBV28,TRBJ1-2
CAWSGLRRETQYF,.,TRBV30,TRBJ2-5
CAWRGDTQYF,.,TRBV30,TRBJ2-3
CASSYSWTSSYTQYF,TRBD2,TRBV6-5,TRBJ2-3
CAWSSPDSYEQYF,.,TRBV30,TRBJ2-7
CASGLEAKGQPQHF,.,TRBV28,TRBJ1-5